Below, 17 T cell receptor beta chains from the same sample are listed, as sequenced in a study of shared clonotypes between healthy human individuals. Assay: immunoSEQ multiplex PCR; the TCRdb copy retains only in-frame clones and omits some. This table holds about 750,000 clones, around 93% found once. Naive CD8 cells lacked CD45RO, underwent positive selection for CCR7 and left out terminally differentiated effector memory CD45RA+ cells. Input material: naive CD8+ T cells sorted from blood. Source of these receptors: a man aged 25-45 years in good health.

The chain combines TRBV30 with TRBJ2-1, with D tentatively TRBD1 (5 bases). The length of the CDR3 is 15 residues. Between the trimmed V and J ends, which lost 3 bases and 4 bases, there was a span of 16 bases. The germline V gene has CDR1 GTSNPN and CDR2 SVGIG (reference sequence). The CDR3 spells CAWSPGDRAYNEQFF. The CDR3 DNA reads as TGTGCCTGGAGCCCCGGCGACAGAGCTTACAATGAGCAGTTCTTC.

This chain joins TRBV28 and TRBJ1-5; a possible D gene is TRBD1 (6 bases). The V end was cut by 2 bases, the J end by 0 bases, with 8 bases between. CDR3 size: 15 residues. The germline V gene has CDR1 MDHEN and CDR2 SYDVKM. The CDR3 DNA follows: TGTGCCAGCAGTTTAGACAGGCGTAGCAATCAGCCCCAGCATTTT. Amino acids: CASSLDRRSNQPQHF.

The chain employs TRBV14 and TRBJ2-5; D gene ambiguous. Germline V lookup: CDR1 SGHDN, CDR2 FVKESK. V was trimmed by 4 bases and J by 0 bases, leaving 6 bases between them. This CDR3 has 13 residues. DNA of the CDR3: TGTGCCAGCAGCCCCTATAACCAAGAGACCCAGTACTTC. It encodes CASSPYNQETQYF.

J is TRBJ1-5 and V is TRBV7-9; perhaps TRBD1 as D (5 bases). V gave up 5 bases and J gave up 5 bases, with 7 bases separating them. Germline assignment: CDR1 SEHNR and CDR2 FQNEAQ (reference sequence). The CDR3 totals 12 residues. CDR3 DNA sequence: TGTGCCAGCAGCCCGACAGATCAGCCCCAGCATTTT. Translated: CASSPTDQPQHF. The variable domain in full, completed from reference TRBV7-9 and TRBJ1-5, reads DTGVSQNPRHKITKRGQNVTFRCDPISEHNRLYWYRQTLGQGPEFLTYFQNEAQLEKSRLLSDRFSAERPKGSFSTLEIQRTEQGDSAMYLCASSPTDQPQHFGDGTRLSIL.

This clone was picked up a small number of times. The chain combines TRBV10-2 with TRBJ1-5; the D is unclear. V was pared by 2 bases and J by 7 bases, with 18 bases between. The germline CDR1 and CDR2 sequences are WSHSY and SAAADI. The CDR3 is 16 amino acids. CDR3 DNA: TGCGCCAGCAGTGAGCTGAGTACCATTCCAGGACAGCCCCAGCATTTT. Its protein is CASSELSTIPGQPQHF.

The rearrangement links TRBV7-9 to TRBJ2-7; 7 bases map to TRBD1. The CDR3 has 15 residues. V lost 5 bases to trimming and J lost 6 bases; unmatched junction nucleotides: 13. Germline V gene lookup returns CDR1 SEHNR and CDR2 FQNEAQ (reference sequence). DNA of the CDR3: TGTGCCAGCAGCGGACGACAGGGTGACCCTCTCGAGCAGTACTTC. Translating it yields CASSGRQGDPLEQYF. The full variable domain, with the rest looked up from reference TRBV7-9 and TRBJ2-7, is DTGVSQNPRHKITKRGQNVTFRCDPISEHNRLYWYRQTLGQGPEFLTYFQNEAQLEKSRLLSDRFSAERPKGSFSTLEIQRTEQGDSAMYLCASSGRQGDPLEQYFGPGTRLTVT.

The chain has TRBV11-2 and TRBJ1-1; D is unresolved. V lost 1 base and J 0 bases, leaving 9 bases between the germline ends. This CDR3 is 15 amino acids long. The germline V gene encodes CDR1 SGHAT and CDR2 FQNNGV. CDR3 bases: TGTGCCAGCAGCTTAGTAGGCAGCCTGAACACTGAAGCTTTCTTT. Translating gives CASSLVGSLNTEAFF.

The J gene is TRBJ2-1, the V gene TRBV19; 7 bases line up with TRBD2. The CDR3 is made up of 16 amino acids. V shed 10 bases, J shed 4 bases, and the junction held 16 bases outside the gene matches. Germline CDR1 is LNHDA and CDR2 is SQIVND (reference sequence). DNA of the CDR3: TGTGCCACCTCCCCCCAGCGGGGAACCGCTTACAATGAGCAGTTCTTC. Its translation is CATSPQRGTAYNEQFF.

J is TRBJ2-1 and V is TRBV18; D not resolved. The germline V gene encodes CDR1 KGHSH and CDR2 LQKENI. Trimming removed 3 bases from V and 6 bases from J, with 12 bases in between. The CDR3 contains 14 residues. The CDR3 loop is CASSPPISVNEQFF. The CDR3 bases are TGTGCCAGCTCACCCCCCATCAGCGTCAATGAGCAGTTCTTC. The full variable domain, its missing parts supplied by reference TRBV18 and TRBJ2-1, is NAGVMQNPRHLVRRRGQEARLRCSPMKGHSHVYWYRQLPEEGLKFMVYLQKENIIDESGMPKERFSAEFPKEGPSILRIQQVVRGDSAAYFCASSPPISVNEQFFGPGTRLTVL.

The chain carries TRBV27 and TRBJ1-5; 7 nucleotides line up with TRBD1. Germline values: CDR1 MNHEY, CDR2 SMNVEV (reference sequence). The CDR3 covers 14 residues. The V gene end was trimmed by 5 bases and the J gene end by 6 bases; junction bases not matched to a gene: 7. CDR3 sequence (DNA): TGTGCCAGCAGTCAACGGCAGGGGGTTCAGCCCCAGCATTTT. Amino acid sequence: CASSQRQGVQPQHF.

The V call is TRBV25-1, the J call TRBJ2-7, with a weak D call TRBD2 (7 bases). The ends were cut back, 3 bases at V and 4 bases at J, with 13 bases in the middle. Per germline, CDR1 MGHDK and CDR2 SYGVNS. The CDR3 extends over 14 amino acids. CDR3 sequence: CASSDLAGAYEQYF. The CDR3 DNA reads as TGTGCCAGCAGTGATTTGGCGGGGGCATACGAGCAGTACTTC.

V usage is TRBV15 and J usage is TRBJ2-5; 13 bases fit TRBD2. This CDR3 has 16 residues. CDR1 and CDR2 (germline): LNHNV, YYDKDF (reference sequence). V trimming: 5 bases; J trimming: 2 bases; junction bases outside the gene matches: 5. CDR3 sequence: CATSGGLAGRQETQYF. The CDR3 DNA reads as TGTGCCACCAGCGGGGGACTAGCGGGAAGACAAGAGACCCAGTACTTC.

The chain joins TRBV19 to TRBJ1-5, with TRBD1 as a possible D gene (6 bases). V lost 10 bases to trimming and J lost 3 bases, with 13 bases between them. Germline V gene data show CDR1 as LNHDA and CDR2 as SQIVND (reference sequence). The CDR3 loop spans 13 amino acids. The CDR3 spells CATNRDFNQPQHF. In nucleotides, the CDR3 is TGTGCCACCAACAGGGATTTCAATCAGCCCCAGCATTTT.

The gene calls are TRBV19 and TRBJ2-3; D remains ambiguous. The CDR3 loop spans 16 amino acids. Between the trimmed V and J ends, which lost 0 bases and 0 bases, there was a span of 10 bases. CDR1 and CDR2 (germline): LNHDA, SQIVND (reference sequence). CDR3: CASSIEAWGSTDTQYF. CDR3 bases: TGTGCCAGTAGTATAGAGGCTTGGGGTAGCACAGATACGCAGTATTTT.

A word on this clone: The sample holds other DNA sequences that translate to the same CDR3. V usage is TRBV11-3 and J usage is TRBJ2-1, with 8 bases that match TRBD2. The CDR3 runs 16 residues. Germline assignment: CDR1 SGHNT and CDR2 YENEEA. J lost 2 bases, V lost 5 bases, and 8 bases had no gene match. The CDR3 sequence is CASSPRTSGTYNEQFF. CDR3 bases: TGTGCCAGCAGCCCCCGAACTAGCGGAACCTACAATGAGCAGTTCTTC.

This sequence joins TRBV4-1 and TRBJ2-7, with D possibly being TRBD1 or TRBD2 (5 bases each). The CDR3 extends over 14 amino acids. The germline CDR1 and CDR2 sequences are MGHRA and YSYEKL. The germline V and J ends were trimmed by 4 bases and 3 bases, with 13 bases remaining between them. CDR3 loop: CASSLRDGNYEQYF. The DNA of the CDR3 is TGCGCCAGCAGCCTCCGGGACGGAAACTACGAGCAGTACTTC.

A single count supports this clone. The sample holds other DNA sequences that translate to the same CDR3. V gene TRBV29-1 combines with J gene TRBJ2-1; 7 bases align to TRBD1. Per germline, CDR1 SQVTM and CDR2 ANQGSEA. This CDR3 has 12 residues. Trimming removed 6 bases from V and 4 bases from J; junction bases left unmatched: 3. The chain's CDR3 is CSVWDSYNEQFF. The CDR3 region has the DNA TGCAGCGTATGGGACAGTTACAATGAGCAGTTCTTC.